The 28 T cell receptor beta chains below all came from one sample that was sequenced in a study of T cell responses to AZD1222 COVID-19 vaccine. Produced via immunoSEQ multiplex PCR; TCRdb's table is partial and in-frame only. Among roughly 120,000 clones listed, around nine tenths were seen once. The specimen was peripheral blood, collected 28 days after the second AZD1222 dose. Every receptor here comes from an adult who received the AZD1222 COVID-19 vaccine.

The chain has TRBV7-8 and TRBJ1-1; D may be TRBD1 (6 bases). Trimming removed 5 bases at V and 8 bases at J, with 15 bases between. This CDR3 contains 13 residues. The germline CDR1 and CDR2 sequences are SGHVS and FQNEAQ. The CDR3 loop reads CASSTRPGDEAFF. The CDR3 coding sequence is TGTGCCAGCAGCACCCGGCCAGGGGACGAAGCTTTCTTT.

The chain couples TRBV11-2 to TRBJ1-1, with D hard to call. Trimming took off 4 bases at V and 4 bases at J, with 13 bases between the two ends. This CDR3 has 14 amino acids. Germline V gene data show CDR1 as SGHAT and CDR2 as FQNNGV. The CDR3 reads CASSSGVETTEAFF. CDR3 in DNA: TGTGCCAGCAGCTCTGGGGTTGAGACCACTGAAGCTTTCTTT.

The chain uses TRBV30 and TRBJ1-1, with D possibly being TRBD1 (6 bases). Germline lookup yields CDR1 GTSNPN and CDR2 SVGIG (reference sequence). Trimming took 0 bases from V and 10 from J, leaving 18 bases between them. The CDR3 runs to 14 residues. CDR3 bases: TGTGCCTGGAGTGTACCAGGGGCTACTCCTGGAGCTTTCTTT. The encoded protein is CAWSVPGATPGAFF.

The rearrangement uses TRBV14 and TRBJ2-1, with 7 nucleotides matching TRBD2. Germline V gives CDR1 SGHDN, CDR2 FVKESK. After removal of 3 bases from V and 8 bases from J, the junction contained 10 bases not matched to a gene. The CDR3 sequence is 15 residues long. DNA of the CDR3: TGTGCCAGCAGCCAGTGGACTAGTTGGATGGATGAGCAGTTCTTC. It codes for CASSQWTSWMDEQFF.

This chain connects TRBV19 to TRBJ1-5, with D unresolved. The V gene lost 11 bases and the J gene lost 7 bases, with 21 bases spanning the gap. The CDR3 consists of 14 residues. CDR1 and CDR2 (germline): LNHDA, SQIVND (reference sequence). The CDR3 loop reads CAVLRGYRGQPQHF. The DNA of the CDR3 is TGTGCCGTCCTAAGAGGGTATCGGGGACAGCCCCAGCATTTT.

J is TRBJ1-2 and V is TRBV15, with no clear D. The CDR3 runs 13 residues. Trimming removed 0 bases from V and 2 bases from J, with 4 bases in between. Looked up from germline, CDR1 is LNHNV and CDR2 is YYDKDF (reference sequence). DNA for the CDR3: TGTGCCACCAGCAGAGAAGGGAACTATGGCTACACCTTC. Residues: CATSREGNYGYTF.

The V and J genes are TRBV19 and TRBJ2-2; 7 nucleotides match TRBD2. The CDR3 extends over 14 amino acids. The trim removed 8 bases at V and 2 bases at J, leaving 5 bases unmatched. Germline CDR1 reads LNHDA; CDR2 reads SQIVND (reference sequence). The CDR3 sequence is CASGRAYNTGELFF. CDR3 nucleotides: TGTGCCAGTGGGAGGGCCTACAACACCGGGGAGCTGTTTTTT.

The chain couples TRBV3-1 (or the pseudogene TRBV3-2) to TRBJ1-4; no reliable D call. Trimming left V 2 bases short and J 5 bases short, with 3 bases between. This CDR3 is 12 amino acids long. Germline CDR1 reads LGHDT; CDR2 reads YNNKEL (reference sequence). The CDR3 here is CASSQRNEKLFF. CDR3 nucleotide sequence: TGTGCCAGCAGCCAACGGAATGAAAAACTGTTTTTT.

The V and J genes are TRBV15 and TRBJ2-1; possible D gene TRBD1, 5 bases. The germline CDR1 and CDR2 sequences are LNHNV and YYDKDF (reference sequence). Trimming pared 3 bases from V and 0 bases from J, leaving 15 bases between. This CDR3 region has 17 residues. This CDR3 reads CATSRRLGAISYNEQFF. For the CDR3, the DNA is TGTGCCACCAGCAGGAGGTTAGGGGCCATCTCCTACAATGAGCAGTTCTTC. The full variable domain, in which reference TRBV15 and TRBJ2-1 provide the parts outside the CDR3, is DAMVIQNPRYQVTQFGKPVTLSCSQTLNHNVMYWYQQKSSQAPKLLFHYYDKDFNNEADTPDNFQSRRPNTSFCFLDIRSPGLGDTAMYLCATSRRLGAISYNEQFFGPGTRLTVL.

The chain couples TRBV10-2 to TRBJ2-2, with a weak D call TRBD1 (6 bases). The CDR3 runs to 15 residues. Trimming removed 6 bases at V and 7 bases at J, with 18 bases between. CDR1 is WSHSY, CDR2 SAAADI, per germline. In nucleotides, the CDR3 is TGCGCCAGCAGGGGAACAGGGCTGGAAGGCGGGGAGCTGTTTTTT. Translating it yields CASRGTGLEGGELFF.

The chain recombines TRBV13 with TRBJ2-2; D is perhaps TRBD1 (6 bases). CDR3 size: 15 residues. From germline, CDR1 is PRHDT and CDR2 FYEKMQ (reference sequence). V lost 4 bases, J lost 3 bases, and 12 bases lay in between. CDR3: CASSSRTDYTGELFF. The CDR3 DNA reads TGTGCCAGCAGCTCGCGGACAGACTACACCGGGGAGCTGTTTTTT.

The chain is built from TRBV30 and TRBJ1-2; D gene uncertain. Trimming took off 0 bases at V and 8 bases at J, with 7 bases between the two ends. The germline V gene encodes CDR1 GTSNPN and CDR2 SVGIG (reference sequence). CDR3 length: 11 residues. The DNA for the CDR3 is TGTGCCTGGAGTGTAATCTCCGGCTACACCTTC. Its protein product is CAWSVISGYTF.

The chain recombines TRBV28 with TRBJ1-1, with TRBD1 matching 9 bases. V was clipped by 6 bases and J by 5 bases; unmatched bases: 13. Per germline, CDR1 MDHEN and CDR2 SYDVKM. The length of the CDR3 is 16 residues. CDR3 loop: CASRQHTQGAGTEAFF. Written as DNA, the CDR3 is TGTGCCAGCAGGCAACACACACAGGGGGCGGGGACTGAAGCTTTCTTT.

The chain couples TRBV15 to TRBJ2-7; 7 bases match TRBD1. Trimming at V came to 0 bases and at J to 3 bases, leaving 5 bases not matched to a gene. This CDR3 comprises 15 residues. Germline V CDR1 and CDR2: LNHNV, YYDKDF (reference sequence). The CDR3 bases are TGTGCCACCAGCAGAGAAAGGGGACAGAGCTACGAGCAGTACTTC. Translation gives CATSRERGQSYEQYF. The whole variable domain, filled in from reference TRBV15 and TRBJ2-7, reads DAMVIQNPRYQVTQFGKPVTLSCSQTLNHNVMYWYQQKSSQAPKLLFHYYDKDFNNEADTPDNFQSRRPNTSFCFLDIRSPGLGDTAMYLCATSRERGQSYEQYFGPGTRLTVT.

This chain joins TRBV28 and TRBJ1-5; D remains unclear. This CDR3 is built from 11 residues. Looked up from germline, CDR1 is MDHEN and CDR2 is SYDVKM. Between the trimmed V and J ends, which lost 2 bases and 11 bases, there was a span of 7 bases. The CDR3 region is CASSLRKTQHF. CDR3 DNA sequence: TGTGCCAGCAGTTTACGAAAAACCCAGCATTTT.

The chain is built from TRBV18 and TRBJ2-5; D unresolved. The CDR3 is 12 amino acids. The V gene's germline CDR1 is KGHSH and CDR2 LQKENI. With 4 bases removed from V and 3 bases from J, the gap between germline ends came to 6 bases. This CDR3 reads CASSLMEETQYF. CDR3 nucleotides: TGTGCCAGCTCACTGATGGAAGAGACCCAGTACTTC.

This rearrangement joins TRBV20-1 to TRBJ2-5; D gene uncertain. Germline V gives CDR1 DFQATT, CDR2 SNEGSKA (reference sequence). Trimming stripped 5 bases from V and 5 bases from J, with 9 bases between. This CDR3 is 11 amino acids long. The chain's CDR3 is CSAPGLETQYF. The CDR3 region has the DNA TGCAGTGCTCCCGGGCTGGAGACCCAGTACTTC.

This chain connects TRBV7-3 to TRBJ2-4; TRBD1 matches at 7 bases. This CDR3 is built from 14 residues. CDR1 and CDR2 from the germline V gene are SGHTA and FQGTGA. Trimming cost V 5 bases and J 5 bases; bases outside gene matches: 6. CDR3 nucleotides: TGTGCCAGCAGCCTACGACAGGGTGAAAACATTCAGTACTTC. Protein product: CASSLRQGENIQYF. Combining the CDR3 with reference TRBV7-3 and TRBJ2-4 gives the whole variable domain GAGVSQTPSNKVTEKGKYVELRCDPISGHTALYWYRQSLGQGPEFLIYFQGTGAADDSGLPNDRFFAVRPEGSVSTLKIQRTERGDSAVYLCASSLRQGENIQYFGAGTRLSVL.

This clone was seen a single time. J is TRBJ1-5 and V is TRBV25-1; D is unclear. The CDR3 is made up of 14 amino acids. V gave up 4 bases and J gave up 8 bases, with 15 bases separating them. Germline V lookup: CDR1 MGHDK, CDR2 SYGVNS. The CDR3 sequence: CASSGLVFGEPQHF. Written as DNA, the CDR3 is TGTGCCAGCAGTGGGTTAGTTTTCGGCGAGCCCCAGCATTTT.

This clone was seen more than once but under ten times. The rearrangement links TRBV28 to TRBJ1-5; a weak D match, TRBD1 (6 bases). The CDR3 contains 17 residues. Germline lookup yields CDR1 MDHEN and CDR2 SYDVKM. The V end lost 4 bases, the J end lost 0 bases, and 16 bases lay between the germline ends. This CDR3 is CASSSIRDKISNQPQHF. CDR3 coding DNA: TGTGCCAGCAGTTCCATCCGGGACAAAATTAGCAATCAGCCCCAGCATTTT.

The V call is TRBV5-1, the J call TRBJ1-1, with D hard to call. Trimming shortened V by 5 bases and J by 3 bases, and 8 bases separated the two germline ends. Germline V gene sequence: CDR1 SGHRS, CDR2 YFSETQ. The CDR3 loop spans 12 amino acids. The CDR3, as DNA: TGCGCCAGCAGTCCCGGGGACACTGAAGCTTTCTTT. Its protein product is CASSPGDTEAFF.

The V and J genes are TRBV2 and TRBJ1-6, with 7 nucleotides matching TRBD1. This CDR3 has 15 amino acids. J was trimmed by 5 bases and V by 8 bases; bases with no gene match: 9. Germline-derived CDR1 and CDR2 are SNHLY and FYNNEI. The DNA of the CDR3 is TGTGCCAGCCGGGACAGCAAAAATAATAATTCACCCCTCCACTTT. It encodes CASRDSKNNNSPLHF.

The chain carries TRBV10-3 and TRBJ1-5; D not certain. Germline V gives CDR1 ENHRY, CDR2 SYGVKD. Trimming pared 4 bases from V and 4 bases from J, leaving 5 bases between. The CDR3 totals 12 residues. CDR3 nucleotide sequence: TGTGCCATCAGTGCAACGAATCAGCCCCAGCATTTT. Translated, it gives CAISATNQPQHF.

This clone was observed a single time. The rearrangement joins TRBV7-9 to TRBJ1-1; D is unclear. Germline CDR1 reads SEHNR; CDR2 reads FQNEAQ (reference sequence). The CDR3 has 12 residues. V was clipped by 7 bases and J by 3 bases, with 9 bases between them. The CDR3 region is CASTLPYTEAFF. CDR3 in DNA: TGTGCCAGCACCCTCCCGTACACTGAAGCTTTCTTT.

The rearrangement links TRBV10-3 to TRBJ2-3; D ambiguous. CDR3 size: 15 residues. Germline V gene data show CDR1 as ENHRY and CDR2 as SYGVKD. V was pared by 0 bases and J by 0 bases, with 7 bases between. Here the CDR3 reads CAISESDWSTDTQYF. Here the CDR3 DNA reads TGTGCCATCAGTGAGTCTGACTGGAGCACAGATACGCAGTATTTT.

J is TRBJ1-2 and V is TRBV7-2; possibly TRBD1 for D (6 bases). The CDR3 is 16 amino acids. Germline values: CDR1 SGHTA, CDR2 FQGNSA. Trimming removed 1 base at V and 8 bases at J, with 20 bases between. For the CDR3, the DNA is TGTGCCAGCAGCTTAGTATCTATATGGGGGGCGCGGGGCTACACCTTC. This sequence encodes CASSLVSIWGARGYTF.

The chain uses TRBV27 and TRBJ1-2; 8 bases fit TRBD1. V shed 3 bases, J shed 2 bases, and the junction held 8 bases outside the gene matches. This CDR3 has 16 residues. The germline V gene encodes CDR1 MNHEY and CDR2 SMNVEV (reference sequence). CDR3 region: CASSFSPGQGNYGYTF. The CDR3 DNA reads TGTGCCAGCAGTTTTTCTCCAGGACAGGGAAACTATGGCTACACCTTC.

V and J are TRBV6-5 and TRBJ2-7, with D unresolved. Deletions cut 2 bases from V and 6 bases from J, with 14 bases between. Germline V gives CDR1 MNHEY, CDR2 SVGAGI. CDR3 size: 14 residues. The CDR3 nucleotides are TGTGCCAGCAGTTACCTGCAGTCCGGTGGCGAGCAGTACTTC. Encoded protein: CASSYLQSGGEQYF.